A single sample is the source of the 23 T cell receptor beta chains below, sequenced in a study of T cells after yellow fever vaccination. TCRdb redid the calling of the 5' RACE reads with MiXCR, one entry per CDR3 protein. Here the sample spans 300,000 to 450,000 distinct CDR3 sequences, about 8.3% being singletons. The sequencing used PBMCs, collected approximately 47 days after the first yellow fever vaccination. Receptor source: a man younger than 35 who received the YFV17D yellow fever vaccine.

This chain uses TRBV12-3 or TRBV12-4 with TRBJ1-4; D unclear. The CDR3 spans 15 residues. V lost 5 bases to trimming and J lost 2 bases, with 12 bases between them. For the CDR3, the DNA is TGTGCCAGCAGTCGGGGTTCCGGGACTAATGAAAAACTGTTTTTT. Translating gives CASSRGSGTNEKLFF.

The CDR3 DNA follows: TGTGCCAGCAGCTTACCCCTGGACAGGGGGAACTACAATGAGCAGTTCTTC. This codes for CASSLPLDRGNYNEQFF. The chain uses TRBV11-2 and TRBJ2-1; 10 nucleotides match TRBD1. The CDR3 length is 17 residues. V was clipped by 2 bases and J by 3 bases; unmatched bases: 7. CDR1 is SGHAT and CDR2 is FQNNGV in the germline V gene.

This clonotype came up a few times. DNA of the CDR3: TGTGCCAGCAGCCTGCGACGCGGGGTTTTGTCGGATGAGCAGTTCTTC. The encoded protein is CASSLRRGVLSDEQFF. V gene TRBV6-1 combines with J gene TRBJ2-1, with a tentative D call TRBD2 (6 bases). Trimming stripped 6 bases from V and 8 bases from J, with 23 bases between. CDR1 is MNHNS, CDR2 SASEGT, per germline. The CDR3 spans 16 residues.

Ten or more counts support this clonotype. The chain uses TRBV10-3 and TRBJ2-7; the match to TRBD2 covers 8 bases. This CDR3 comprises 13 residues. Germline values: CDR1 ENHRY, CDR2 SYGVKD. J lost 4 bases, V lost 6 bases, and 5 bases had no gene match. The CDR3 bases are TGTGCCATCAGAGACAGCGGGGGTTACGAGCAGTACTTC. Residues: CAIRDSGGYEQYF.

The gene calls are TRBV24-1 and TRBJ2-1, with D possibly being TRBD1 (6 bases). The CDR3 covers 14 residues. CDR1 is KGHDR, CDR2 SFDVKD, per germline. Trimming stripped 4 bases from V and 5 bases from J, with 11 bases between. CDR3 region: CATSDLRTDNEQFF. The CDR3 nucleotides read TGTGCCACCAGTGACCTTAGGACAGACAATGAGCAGTTCTTC.

The sample holds a few counts of this clonotype. The gene calls are TRBV28 and TRBJ2-7; D gene unclear. V shed 4 bases and J shed 2 bases, with 9 bases lying between them. The CDR3 totals 13 residues. Germline CDR1 is MDHEN and CDR2 is SYDVKM. The CDR3 sequence is CASSYRQTYEQYV. CDR3 sequence (DNA): TGTGCCAGCAGTTATCGACAAACCTACGAGCAGTACGTC.

A few counts support this clonotype. The chain has TRBV7-6 and TRBJ2-2, with unresolved D. CDR3 length: 15 residues. The V gene's germline CDR1 is SGHVS and CDR2 FNYEAQ. Trimming left V 8 bases short and J 1 base short, with 14 bases between. In nucleotides, the CDR3 is TGTGCCAGCTTTCGGCTGACGGAGAACACCGGGGAGCTGTTTTTT. It specifies CASFRLTENTGELFF.

Details on this clonotype: This clone may be a read error of a much larger clone one base away. The chain couples TRBV27 to TRBJ2-1; TRBD2 aligns across 12 bases. After removal of 6 bases from V and 6 bases from J, the junction contained 6 bases not matched to a gene. This CDR3 contains 15 residues. CDR1 is MNHEY, CDR2 SMNVEV, per germline (reference sequence). CDR3 DNA sequence: TGTGCCAGCAGCCCTACTAGCGGGGGGCCCAATGAGCAGTTCTTC. As protein: CASSPTSGGPNEQFF.

The chain couples TRBV2 to TRBJ1-3; 8 bases fit TRBD1. The J segment lost 7 bases and the V segment lost 5 bases, leaving 7 bases of the junction unmatched. Germline V gene data show CDR1 as SNHLY and CDR2 as FYNNEI. The CDR3 is 14 residues long. CDR3 nucleotides: TGTGCCAGCAGTAAAGACAGGGGACTGAACACCATATATTTT. As protein: CASSKDRGLNTIYF.

This clonotype was observed a few times. The rearrangement uses TRBV7-9 and TRBJ2-4; D call uncertain. The CDR3 has 14 residues. Trimming stripped 8 bases from V and 1 base from J, with 12 bases between. Per the germline V gene, CDR1 is SEHNR and CDR2 is FQNEAQ (reference sequence). The CDR3 region is CASRPVTAKNIQYF. For the CDR3, the DNA is TGTGCCAGCCGTCCCGTAACGGCCAAAAACATTCAGTACTTC.

The chain is built from TRBV29-1 and TRBJ2-3; TRBD1 aligns across 7 bases. The CDR3 sequence is 14 residues long. V dropped 3 bases and J dropped 0; count of bases not matched to a gene: 3. From germline, CDR1 is SQVTM and CDR2 ANQGSEA. CDR3 bases: TGCAGCGTTGACGGGACAGAAAGCACAGATACGCAGTATTTT. The encoded protein is CSVDGTESTDTQYF.

The V gene is TRBV4-1, the J gene TRBJ1-4, with TRBD1 matching over 8 bases. Unmatched junction bases numbered 6, after V lost 1 base and J lost 8 bases. The CDR3 is 15 residues long. CDR1 and CDR2 (germline): MGHRA, YSYEKL. CDR3 sequence: CASSQVGQVWEKLFF. CDR3 in DNA: TGCGCCAGCAGCCAAGTGGGACAGGTCTGGGAAAAACTGTTTTTT.

In its sample, this clonotype was seen a few times. The chain links TRBV5-4 to TRBJ2-1; TRBD1 agrees at 8 bases. The V gene's germline CDR1 is SGHNT and CDR2 YYREEE (reference sequence). J was trimmed by 6 bases and V by 3 bases; bases with no gene match: 5. The CDR3 contains 14 residues. In DNA, the CDR3 is TGTGCCAGCAGCTCCCGGACAGGGCTCAATGAGCAGTTCTTC. Protein: CASSSRTGLNEQFF.

This sequence joins TRBV7-9 and TRBJ1-1; D is unresolved. Germline CDR1 is SEHNR and CDR2 is FQNEAQ (reference sequence). The CDR3 totals 14 residues. V dropped 4 bases and J dropped 5 bases, with 14 bases sitting between them. The CDR3 here is CASSWARDFTEAFF. CDR3 coding DNA: TGTGCCAGCAGCTGGGCTAGGGATTTTACTGAAGCTTTCTTT.

This clonotype showed up just a few times. The chain couples TRBV12-3 or TRBV12-4 to TRBJ1-1; D gene unclear. The germline V and J ends were trimmed by 7 bases and 1 base, with 10 bases remaining between them. This CDR3 is 13 amino acids long. The CDR3 coding sequence is TGTGCCAGCACAATAGCTGAGAACACTGAAGCTTTCTTT. Protein product: CASTIAENTEAFF.

In this sample, this clonotype turned up a few times. The chain combines TRBV10-3 with TRBJ2-2, with D uncertain. The CDR3 loop spans 17 amino acids. Trimming took off 4 bases at V and 0 bases at J, with 15 bases between the two ends. The germline gives CDR1 ENHRY, CDR2 SYGVKD. CDR3 protein: CAISVPVTAPNTGELFF. In DNA form, the CDR3 reads TGTGCCATCAGTGTCCCAGTGACGGCGCCGAACACCGGGGAGCTGTTTTTT.

The chain has TRBV18 and TRBJ1-5; 9 bases match TRBD1. The CDR3 totals 15 residues. V lost 3 bases and J lost 1; bases outside the gene matches: 1. CDR1 KGHSH and CDR2 LQKENI come from the germline V gene. The CDR3 DNA reads as TGTGCCAGCTCACCGGACAGGGGAAGCAATCAGCCCCAGCATTTT. Translating it yields CASSPDRGSNQPQHF.

Many counts were recorded for this clonotype. The V and J genes are TRBV5-4 and TRBJ1-2, with no clear D. The V gene's germline CDR1 is SGHNT and CDR2 YYREEE (reference sequence). CDR3 length: 13 amino acids. V gave up 3 bases and J gave up 7 bases, with 13 bases separating them. The CDR3 reads CASSWPGWGGYTF. CDR3 bases: TGTGCCAGCAGCTGGCCCGGGTGGGGTGGCTACACCTTC.

The chain is built from TRBV7-6 and TRBJ2-2, with a tentative D call TRBD1 (5 bases). CDR3 length: 13 amino acids. Germline CDR1 reads SGHVS; CDR2 reads FNYEAQ. The germline V and J ends were trimmed by 7 bases and 5 bases, with 11 bases remaining between them. The CDR3 region is CASTPGRTGELFF. Here the CDR3 DNA reads TGTGCCAGCACTCCAGGGCGTACCGGGGAGCTGTTTTTT.

The chain employs TRBV19 and TRBJ2-5; possible D gene TRBD2, 5 bases. The germline CDR1 and CDR2 sequences are LNHDA and SQIVND (reference sequence). V was cut by 3 bases and J by 5 bases, with 13 bases left in between. The CDR3 extends over 14 amino acids. In DNA, the CDR3 is TGTGCCAGTAGTATGTCTTCGGCTAGCGAGACCCAGTACTTC. Protein: CASSMSSASETQYF.

The DNA for the CDR3 is TGTGCCAGCAGCGCGGGGACAGGGGAGGAAGCTTTCTTT. Protein product: CASSAGTGEEAFF. The chain links TRBV7-3 to TRBJ1-1; 10 bases align to TRBD1. Germline values: CDR1 SGHTA, CDR2 FQGTGA. J gave up 8 bases and V 5 bases, and 5 bases lay outside the gene matches. The CDR3 has 13 amino acids. The entire variable domain, with the rest obtained from reference TRBV7-3 and TRBJ1-1, is as follows: GAGVSQTPSNKVTEKGKYVELRCDPISGHTALYWYRQSLGQGPEFLIYFQGTGAADDSGLPNDRFFAVRPEGSVSTLKIQRTERGDSAVYLCASSAGTGEEAFFGQGTRLTVV.

J is TRBJ2-2 and V is TRBV27; D ambiguous. In germline, CDR1 is MNHEY, CDR2 SMNVEV (reference sequence). The germline V and J ends were trimmed by 0 bases and 3 bases, with 5 bases remaining between them. The CDR3 is made up of 14 amino acids. DNA for the CDR3: TGTGCCAGCAGTTTATCCCTATACACCGGGGAGCTGTTTTTT. Translated, it gives CASSLSLYTGELFF.

This rearrangement joins TRBV6-1 to TRBJ2-4; TRBD2 might be the D (6 bases). The CDR3 consists of 13 residues. The germline V and J ends were trimmed by 6 bases and 7 bases, with 13 bases remaining between them. The V gene's germline CDR1 is MNHNS and CDR2 SASEGT. CDR3 protein: CASRAPGENIQYF. CDR3 in DNA: TGTGCCAGCAGGGCGCCGGGGGAGAACATTCAGTACTTC.